Here is one TCR beta chain with its context. What antigen it recognizes has not been identified. Qualities for individual bases were not recorded, and no much larger clone is one base off. TCRbeta CDR3 regions were sequenced with the immunoSEQ Assay. After extraction, genomic DNA underwent amplification by bias-controlled multiplex PCR, followed by high-throughput sequencing. The study's processing was this. To quantify the absolute abundance of every unique TCRbeta CDR3 region, sequences were collapsed and filtered. T cell fraction was estimated by normalization of TCRbeta template counts to usable DNA, with usable DNA being measured through amplification of reference genes present in all nucleated cells. Repertoire TCRs were annotated as SARS-CoV-2-specific by exact matching of V gene, CDR3 amino acid sequence and J gene to a known reactive TCR set. MIRA supplied the reference SARS-CoV-2 TCR set, which was filtered for enrichment in COVID-19-positive ImmuneCODE repertoires so that public or cross-reactive TCRs were removed. Based on the MIRA antigens, annotated TCRs were further analysed at the level of specific ORF or position within ORF. Breadth was defined as the number of annotated unique rearrangements divided by the total number of unique productive rearrangements, and depth was defined as the summed frequency of the annotated unique rearrangements. TCR breadth was compared between groups using two-sided Wilcoxon rank-sum tests. TCRdb obtained this table from immuneACCESS and retained in-frame rearrangements with V and J assigned. These tables miss some clones; where compared with another copy, unresolved V genes account for less than half of the shortfall, and the remainder is unexplained. That table supplies the V and J calls and clone size; D and trimming were determined from the DNA. The sample yields 200,000 to 250,000 clones; approximately 87% were counted once. The ten biggest clones cover about 10% of the sample.

This entry is derived from a study of Ad26.COV2.S vaccination and SARS-CoV-2 variants (dated by TCRdb to the early 2020s). Looking at the study overall: Donors in the vaccine arm were drawn from COV1001, a multicentre, randomized, double-blind, placebo-controlled phase I-IIa trial testing Ad26.COV2.S in healthy adults. Ad26.COV2.S was administered intramuscularly at a dose of 5x10^10 or 1x10^11 viral particles, either as one shot or as two shots given 56 days apart. The specificity and breadth of SARS-CoV-2-reactive T cell receptors after Ad26.COV2.S vaccination were assessed by TCRbeta repertoire sequencing. A total of approximately 30 samples were included in the TCR-sequenced set, comprising roughly 20 Ad26.COV2.S vaccine recipients, 5 placebo recipients and 8 SARS-CoV-2 convalescent individuals. Trial participants were randomized into five groups of five: low-dose or high-dose Ad26.COV2.S given once or twice, or placebo on both occasions. Investigators did not know the trial group allocation while performing experiments and assessing outcomes. Findings and caveats that apply to the study as a whole: The study was not powered to compare responses between vaccine doses or regimens. It was noted by the authors that total T cell responses may have been underestimated by the TCR breadth and depth analyses. Substantial breadth of spike-specific CD8+ and CD4+ T cell responses was reported after vaccination. Ad26.COV2.S recipients had higher spike-specific TCR breadth than placebo recipients (P = 0.0014). Non-spike TCR breadth was comparable between vaccine and placebo recipients, consistent with the vaccine containing only spike.

Reading the label with the study, this specimen's treatment or condition is: approximately 18 received Ad26.COV2.S at low or high dose, single or two shots; 5 received placebo; per-sample allocation not given. Repertoires of vaccine and placebo recipients were sequenced from samples collected on day 63 after the first injection. In Cohort 1b, roughly 26 adults aged 18-55 years were enrolled at a single site in Boston, USA, between 29 July and 7 August 2020. Ad26.COV2.S was a replication-incompetent adenovirus type 26 vector that expressed a prefusion-stabilized SARS-CoV-2 spike protein derived from the original Wuhan strain. Including the terminal cysteine and phenylalanine, the CDR3 comprises 13 residues. The retained sequence is limited to the CDR3, 39 bases, with the frame set at the first base. CDR1 and CDR2, looked up from the germline V gene, are MDHEN and SYDVKM. V gives up 5 bases and J gives up 0 bases, and the segment between their germline ends measures 8 bases.

This receptor was identified in a person aged 18 to 59 who received the Ad26.COV2.S COVID-19 vaccine or a placebo. The chain is encoded by TRBV28 joined to TRBJ2-7; the D gene is unclear. The sample here was peripheral blood, taken in a trial of Ad26.COV2.S vaccine versus placebo. The CDR3 in this case is CASSLSDSYEQYF. The nucleotide sequence reads TGTGCCAGCAGTCTGAGCGACTCCTACGAGCAGTACTTC.